This TCR beta chain was observed in a study of T cell responses to AZD1222 COVID-19 vaccine. Only in-frame clones appear in the TCRdb table, and some are missing; sequencing was by immunoSEQ multiplex PCR. The sample includes roughly 65,000 clones, around 83% of them seen just once. The germline V gene encodes CDR1 SNHLY and CDR2 FYNNEI. V was trimmed by 3 bases and J by 4 bases, leaving 15 bases between them. The CDR3 totals 16 residues. The material was peripheral blood, obtained on day 0 of AZD1222 vaccination. The V gene is TRBV2, the J gene TRBJ2-2, with D perhaps matching TRBD2 (5 bases). The clonotype originates from an adult in good health. CDR3 loop: CASSDSDRRLTGELFF. The CDR3 nucleotides are TGTGCCAGCAGTGATAGCGACCGGAGGCTCACCGGGGAGCTGTTTTTT.